The clone carrying this TCR beta chain was seen repeatedly, ten times or more. The target antigen is unknown. This CDR3 has 15 residues. Per germline, CDR1 SGHRS and CDR2 YFSETQ. V dropped 0 bases and J dropped 3 bases, with 10 bases sitting between them. Time point in this sample: blood at routine non-recurrence follow-up after resection. No cell sorting; template was whole RNA from tumor, lung tissue or PBMC. This sample stems from a study of spatial heterogeneity in lung cancer. General study results and limits: At resection, ubiquitous expanded tumor TCRs appeared in blood more than at follow-up.

The study tagged each TCR cDNA molecule with a unique molecular identifier. One entry per CDR3 protein results from TCRdb running MiXCR on the 5' RACE reads. The sample holds roughly 70,000 distinct CDR3 sequences, approximately 9% seen once. The chain links TRBV5-1 to TRBJ1-5, with D possibly being TRBD1 (6 bases). The receptor's source is a female donor with early-stage non-small cell lung cancer. Sequenced material: PBMCs, taken at follow-up. The CDR3 here is CASSLGAGVNQPQHF. DNA for the CDR3: TGCGCCAGCAGCTTGGGGGCAGGGGTCAATCAGCCCCAGCATTTT.